The subject of this entry is one T cell receptor beta chain. Here immunoSEQ multiplex PCR was the method, and the copy in TCRdb shows in-frame clones only, minus some. This table holds 56,000 or so clones, about 81% found once. The CDR3 runs to 13 residues. Trimming removed 5 bases at V and 9 bases at J, with 14 bases between. The germline V gene encodes CDR1 SGHTA and CDR2 FQGNSA. The data stem from a study of memory CD4+ T cells and cytomegalovirus serostatus. Single viable CD3+CD4+CD8-CD45RO+ cells were sorted as the memory CD4+ T cells. The chain employs TRBV7-2 and TRBJ1-3; D gene uncertain. This TCR was sampled from an adult in good health and CMV-seronegative. The material sequenced was memory CD4+ T cells from blood. The CDR3 region has the DNA TGTGCCAGCAGCCCGATGTCGCGAGTCACCATATATTTT. It specifies CASSPMSRVTIYF.